A single TCR beta chain is shown here with its context. The data derive from a study of T cells in localized non-small cell lung cancer. This CDR3 has 16 amino acids. The J segment lost 5 bases and the V segment lost 1 base, leaving 8 bases of the junction unmatched. Germline V gene lookup returns CDR1 MDHEN and CDR2 SYDVKM. TCRdb's copy holds only in-frame clones and misses some; the assay was immunoSEQ multiplex PCR. The profile shows a few thousand clones, approximately 30% of them singletons. The chain recombines TRBV28 with TRBJ2-7; 10 positions agree with TRBD2. Here the sequenced sample was lung tumor tissue, taken before any cancer treatment. The sequence came from a man aged 40 to 70 with stage II squamous cell lung carcinoma. The CDR3 DNA is TGTGCCAGCAGTTTATCGTGGCCTAGCGGGAGAGACGAGCAGTACTTC. Translated, it gives CASSLSWPSGRDEQYF.